This TCR beta chain was retrieved from a study of cytomegalovirus exposure and HLA in healthy donors. Findings and limits, study-wide: Solely CMV serostatus was available to characterize immune exposure. Cytomegalovirus-associated status was assigned to about 180 TCR beta chains. In an earlier analysis, most TCR beta V segments were productive about 87% or about 30% of the time. Rarity marked most TCR sequences, yet some public TCRs occurred in many donors.

Use of 60 Vbeta and 13 Jbeta primers characterized the PCR. Measured with immunoSEQ multiplex PCR; TCRdb has only the in-frame clones, and not every one. In the table there are some 170,000 clones, approximately 80% of which are singletons. In the case of this clone: The antigen is undetermined.

The trim removed 8 bases at V and 5 bases at J, leaving 11 bases unmatched. This CDR3 has 15 residues. CDR1 is SEHNR and CDR2 is FQNEAQ in the germline V gene (reference sequence). The sequencing sample was made of PBMCs. The TCR was taken from a man aged 18-30 years in good health and CMV-seropositive. This chain joins TRBV7-9 and TRBJ2-2; 7 positions match TRBD1. The CDR3 bases are TGTGCCAGCGGAGGACAGGCCACGCGAACCGGGGAGCTGTTTTTT. Translated, it gives CASGGQATRTGELFF.